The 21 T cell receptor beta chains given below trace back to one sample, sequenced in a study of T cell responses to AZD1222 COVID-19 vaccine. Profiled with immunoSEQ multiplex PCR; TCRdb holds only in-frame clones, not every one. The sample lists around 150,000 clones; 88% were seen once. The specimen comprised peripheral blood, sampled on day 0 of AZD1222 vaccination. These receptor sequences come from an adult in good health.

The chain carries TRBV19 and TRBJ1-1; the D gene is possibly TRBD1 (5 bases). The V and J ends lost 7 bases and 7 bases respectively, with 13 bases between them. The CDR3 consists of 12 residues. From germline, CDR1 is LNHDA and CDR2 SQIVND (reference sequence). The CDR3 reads CASTWAGREAFF. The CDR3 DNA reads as TGTGCCAGTACCTGGGCAGGGCGTGAAGCTTTCTTT. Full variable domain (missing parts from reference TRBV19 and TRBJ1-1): DGGITQSPKYLFRKEGQNVTLSCEQNLNHDAMYWYRQDPGQGLRLIYYSQIVNDFQKGDIAEGYSVSREKKESFPLTVTSAQKNPTAFYLCASTWAGREAFFGQGTRLTVV.

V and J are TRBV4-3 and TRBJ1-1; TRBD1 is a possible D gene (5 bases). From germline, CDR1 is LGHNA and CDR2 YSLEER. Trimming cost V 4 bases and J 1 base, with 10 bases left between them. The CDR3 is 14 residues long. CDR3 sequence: CASSPGPWNTEAFF. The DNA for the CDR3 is TGCGCCAGCAGCCCGGGACCGTGGAACACTGAAGCTTTCTTT.

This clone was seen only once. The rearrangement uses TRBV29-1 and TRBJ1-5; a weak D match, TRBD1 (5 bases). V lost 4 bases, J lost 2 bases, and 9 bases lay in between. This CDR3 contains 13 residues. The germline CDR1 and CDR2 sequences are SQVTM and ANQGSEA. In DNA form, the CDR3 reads TGCAGCGTTGCATCGGGGGGCAATCAGCCCCAGCATTTT. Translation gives CSVASGGNQPQHF. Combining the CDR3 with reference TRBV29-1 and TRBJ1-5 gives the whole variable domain SAVISQKPSRDICQRGTSLTIQCQVDSQVTMMFWYRQQPGQSLTLIATANQGSEATYESGFVIDKFPISRPNLTFSTLTVSNMSPEDSSIYLCSVASGGNQPQHFGDGTRLSIL.

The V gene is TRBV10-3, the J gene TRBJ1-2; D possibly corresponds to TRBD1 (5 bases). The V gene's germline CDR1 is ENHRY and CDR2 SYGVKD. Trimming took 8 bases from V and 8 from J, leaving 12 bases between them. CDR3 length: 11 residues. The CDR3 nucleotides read TGTGCCATCGGTAAGGGGAGCGGCTACACCTTC. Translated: CAIGKGSGYTF.

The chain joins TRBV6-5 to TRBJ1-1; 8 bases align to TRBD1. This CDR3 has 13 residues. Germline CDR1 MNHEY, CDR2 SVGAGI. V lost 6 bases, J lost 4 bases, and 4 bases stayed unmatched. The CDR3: CASRPDRGTEAFF. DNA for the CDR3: TGTGCCAGCAGACCTGACAGGGGCACTGAAGCTTTCTTT.

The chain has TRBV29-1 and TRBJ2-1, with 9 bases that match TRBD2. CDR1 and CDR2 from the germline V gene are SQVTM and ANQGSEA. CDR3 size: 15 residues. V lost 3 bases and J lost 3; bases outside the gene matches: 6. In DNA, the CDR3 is TGCAGCGTTGATAGGGCTAGCGGGAACTACAATGAGCAGTTCTTC. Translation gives CSVDRASGNYNEQFF.

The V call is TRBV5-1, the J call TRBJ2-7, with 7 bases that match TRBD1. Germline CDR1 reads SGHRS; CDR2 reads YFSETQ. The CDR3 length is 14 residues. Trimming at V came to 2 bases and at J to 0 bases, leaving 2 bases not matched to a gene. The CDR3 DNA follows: TGCGCCAGCAGCTTAACAGGGGTCTCCTACGAGCAGTACTTC. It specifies CASSLTGVSYEQYF.

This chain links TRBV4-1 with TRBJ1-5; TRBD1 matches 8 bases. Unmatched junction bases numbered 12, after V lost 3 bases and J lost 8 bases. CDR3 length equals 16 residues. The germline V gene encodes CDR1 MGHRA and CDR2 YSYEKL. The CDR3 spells CASSQQEQGVYEPQHF. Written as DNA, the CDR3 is TGCGCCAGCAGCCAGCAAGAACAGGGGGTTTATGAGCCCCAGCATTTT.

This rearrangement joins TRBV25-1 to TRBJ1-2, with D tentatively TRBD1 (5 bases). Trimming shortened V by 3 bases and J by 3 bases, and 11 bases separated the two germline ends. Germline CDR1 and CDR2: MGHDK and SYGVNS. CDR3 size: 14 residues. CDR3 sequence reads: CASSEGGVYYGYTF. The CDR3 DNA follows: TGTGCCAGCAGTGAGGGGGGGGTTTACTATGGCTACACCTTC.

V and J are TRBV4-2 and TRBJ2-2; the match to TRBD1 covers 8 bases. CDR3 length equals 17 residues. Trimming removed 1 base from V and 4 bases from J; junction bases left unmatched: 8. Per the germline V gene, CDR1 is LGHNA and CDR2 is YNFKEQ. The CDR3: CASSQGDRFGSTGELFF. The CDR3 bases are TGTGCCAGCAGCCAAGGGGACAGGTTCGGGAGCACCGGGGAGCTGTTTTTT.

The CDR3 here is CASSVDGRGTEAFF. DNA for the CDR3: TGTGCCAGCAGCGTAGATGGGCGGGGGACTGAAGCTTTCTTT. The chain recombines TRBV9 with TRBJ1-1; a possible D gene is TRBD1 (5 bases). V was clipped by 0 bases and J by 5 bases, with 11 bases between them. The CDR3 loop spans 14 amino acids. The V gene's germline CDR1 is SGDLS and CDR2 YYNGEE.

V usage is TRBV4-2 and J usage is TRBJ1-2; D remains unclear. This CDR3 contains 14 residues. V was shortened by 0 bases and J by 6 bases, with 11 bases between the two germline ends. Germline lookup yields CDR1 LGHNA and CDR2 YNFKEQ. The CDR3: CASSQDAGPDGYTF. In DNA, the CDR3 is TGTGCCAGCAGCCAAGATGCTGGCCCGGATGGCTACACCTTC.

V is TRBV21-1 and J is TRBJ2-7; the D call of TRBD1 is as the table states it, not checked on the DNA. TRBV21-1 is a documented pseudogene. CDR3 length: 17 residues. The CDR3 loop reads CASSKEGIRPGGDEQYF. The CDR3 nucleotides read TGTGCCAGCAGCAAAGAAGGGATTAGACCAGGGGGCGACGAGCAGTACTTC.

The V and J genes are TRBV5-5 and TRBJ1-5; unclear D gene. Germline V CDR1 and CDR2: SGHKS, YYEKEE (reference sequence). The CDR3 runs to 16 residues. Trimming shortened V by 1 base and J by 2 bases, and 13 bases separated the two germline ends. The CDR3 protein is CASSLRALQGNQPQHF. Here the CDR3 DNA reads TGTGCCAGCAGCTTGAGGGCACTTCAGGGCAATCAGCCCCAGCATTTT.

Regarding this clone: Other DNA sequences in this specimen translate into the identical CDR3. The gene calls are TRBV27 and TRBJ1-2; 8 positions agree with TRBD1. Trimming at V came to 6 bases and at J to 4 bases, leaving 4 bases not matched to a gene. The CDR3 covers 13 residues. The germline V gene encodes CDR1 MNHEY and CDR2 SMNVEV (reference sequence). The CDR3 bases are TGTGCCAGCAGCACTACAGGGGGCTATGGCTACACCTTC. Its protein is CASSTTGGYGYTF.

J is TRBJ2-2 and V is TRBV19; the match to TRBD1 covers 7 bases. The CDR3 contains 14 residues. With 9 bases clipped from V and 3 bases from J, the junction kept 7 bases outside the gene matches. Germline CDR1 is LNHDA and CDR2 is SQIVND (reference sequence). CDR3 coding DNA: TGTGCCAGCGTGGGACAGACCTACACCGGGGAGCTGTTTTTT. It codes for CASVGQTYTGELFF.

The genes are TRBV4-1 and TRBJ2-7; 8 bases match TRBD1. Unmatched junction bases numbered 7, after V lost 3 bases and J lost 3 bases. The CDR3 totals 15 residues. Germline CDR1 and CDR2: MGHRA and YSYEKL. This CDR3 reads CASSHSDRVFYEQYF. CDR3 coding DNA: TGCGCCAGCAGCCATTCGGACAGGGTCTTCTACGAGCAGTACTTC.

The CDR3 sequence is CASSVEGQLSGYTF. The DNA of the CDR3 is TGTGCCAGCAGCGTAGAGGGACAGTTAAGTGGCTACACCTTC. V is TRBV9 and J is TRBJ1-2, with 7 bases lining up with TRBD1. Germline-derived CDR1 and CDR2 are SGDLS and YYNGEE. V dropped 0 bases and J dropped 7; count of bases not matched to a gene: 6. This CDR3 comprises 14 residues. The full variable domain, its missing parts supplied by reference TRBV9 and TRBJ1-2, is DSGVTQTPKHLITATGQRVTLRCSPRSGDLSVYWYQQSLDQGLQFLIQYYNGEERAKGNILERFSAQQFPDLHSELNLSSLELGDSALYFCASSVEGQLSGYTFGSGTRLTVV.

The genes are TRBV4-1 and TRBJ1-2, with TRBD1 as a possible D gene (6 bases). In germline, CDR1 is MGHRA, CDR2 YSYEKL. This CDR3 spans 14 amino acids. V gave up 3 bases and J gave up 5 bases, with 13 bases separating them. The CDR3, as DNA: TGCGCCAGCAGCCATGTCGACAGGAATTATGGCTACACCTTC. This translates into CASSHVDRNYGYTF.

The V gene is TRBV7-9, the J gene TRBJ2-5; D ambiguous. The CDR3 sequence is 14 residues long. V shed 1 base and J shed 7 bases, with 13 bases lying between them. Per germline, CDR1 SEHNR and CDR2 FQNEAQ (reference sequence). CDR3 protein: CASSLVTRPGTQYF. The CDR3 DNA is TGTGCCAGCAGCTTAGTGACTCGACCTGGGACCCAGTACTTC.

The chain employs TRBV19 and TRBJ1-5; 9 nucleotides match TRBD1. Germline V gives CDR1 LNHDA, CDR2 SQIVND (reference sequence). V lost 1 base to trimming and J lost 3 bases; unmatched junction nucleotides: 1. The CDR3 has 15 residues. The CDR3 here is CASSIGDRVNQPQHF. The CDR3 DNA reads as TGTGCCAGTAGTATAGGGGACAGGGTCAATCAGCCCCAGCATTTT.